What follows are 26 T cell receptor beta chains derived from one specimen sequenced in a study of blood T cell repertoires in COVID-19. TCRdb's table, derived via immunoSEQ multiplex PCR, lists solely in-frame clones and lacks some. The data hold 140,000 to 150,000 clones, with around four fifths observed a single time. The sequenced sample consisted of peripheral blood. All receptors come from a human donor in a cohort sampled during active COVID-19.

V and J are TRBV7-9 and TRBJ1-2; D remains unclear. V was trimmed by 1 base and J by 1 base, leaving 4 bases between them. Germline V lookup: CDR1 SEHNR, CDR2 FQNEAQ (reference sequence). There are 13 residues in the CDR3. DNA for the CDR3: TGTGCCAGCAGCTTAGGACTTAACTATGGCTACACCTTC. Translation gives CASSLGLNYGYTF.

The chain recombines TRBV28 with TRBJ1-3, with TRBD1 as a possible D gene (5 bases). CDR1 and CDR2 from the germline V gene are MDHEN and SYDVKM. The ends were cut back, 2 bases at V and 0 bases at J, with 8 bases in the middle. This CDR3 spans 15 amino acids. The CDR3 DNA reads as TGTGCCAGCAGTTTAGTAGGGGCCTCTGGAAACACCATATATTTT. Translation gives CASSLVGASGNTIYF.

The chain carries TRBV14 and TRBJ2-7; 8 bases align to TRBD2. Germline values: CDR1 SGHDN, CDR2 FVKESK. Germline trimming cut 3 bases from V and 0 bases from J; bases unmatched to any gene: 13. The CDR3 sequence is 18 residues long. In nucleotides, the CDR3 is TGTGCCAGCAGCCAGGGAATTGGGGCTAGCGGGCACTCCTACGAGCAGTACTTC. This gives the protein CASSQGIGASGHSYEQYF.

This chain uses TRBV5-5 with TRBJ2-5, with a tentative D call TRBD2 (6 bases). Germline V gene lookup returns CDR1 SGHKS and CDR2 YYEKEE (reference sequence). This CDR3 has 16 residues. Trimming stripped 1 base from V and 1 base from J, with 14 bases between. CDR3 amino acids: CASSLLGGISQETQYF. The CDR3 DNA reads as TGTGCCAGCAGCTTGCTGGGAGGTATATCCCAAGAGACCCAGTACTTC. The variable domain in full, with the rest retrieved from reference TRBV5-5 and TRBJ2-5, is DAGVTQSPTHLIKTRGQQVTLRCSPISGHKSVSWYQQVLGQGPQFIFQYYEKEERGRGNFPDRFSARQFPNYSSELNVNALLLGDSALYLCASSLLGGISQETQYFGPGTRLLVL.

The chain is built from TRBV28 and TRBJ1-1; D is uncertain. Per germline, CDR1 MDHEN and CDR2 SYDVKM. This CDR3 contains 13 residues. The ends were cut back, 7 bases at V and 6 bases at J, with 15 bases in the middle. The CDR3 spells CASTEVVRSEAFF. For the CDR3, the DNA is TGTGCCAGCACAGAGGTGGTGAGGTCTGAAGCTTTCTTT. The full variable domain, rest sourced from reference TRBV28 and TRBJ1-1, is DVKVTQSSRYLVKRTGEKVFLECVQDMDHENMFWYRQDPGLGLRLIYFSYDVKMKEKGDIPEGYSVSREKKERFSLILESASTNQTSMYLCASTEVVRSEAFFGQGTRLTVV.

This chain connects TRBV12-3 or TRBV12-4 to TRBJ1-2; 8 positions agree with TRBD1. Germline trimming cut 8 bases from V and 2 bases from J; bases unmatched to any gene: 4. This CDR3 contains 13 residues. The CDR3 reads CASGGQGNYGYTF. CDR3 DNA: TGTGCCAGCGGCGGACAGGGAAACTATGGCTACACCTTC.

The chain uses TRBV12-3 or TRBV12-4 and TRBJ2-5, with D maybe TRBD2 (5 bases). V was shortened by 7 bases and J by 8 bases, with 17 bases between the two germline ends. This CDR3 region has 13 residues. Here the CDR3 DNA reads TGTGCCAGCACCCAGGATGTTGGAGGTACCCAGTACTTC. It specifies CASTQDVGGTQYF.

The chain carries TRBV29-1 and TRBJ2-7, with D perhaps matching TRBD1 (5 bases). With 5 bases removed from V and 3 bases from J, the gap between germline ends came to 14 bases. Germline CDR1 and CDR2: SQVTM and ANQGSEA. CDR3 length equals 13 residues. Here the CDR3 DNA reads TGCAGCGTTATTCAGGGTAGCCTCTACGAGCAGTACTTC. Translation gives CSVIQGSLYEQYF.

The V gene is TRBV9, the J gene TRBJ1-6; tentative D call: TRBD1 (6 bases). The germline CDR1 and CDR2 sequences are SGDLS and YYNGEE. V lost 1 base and J 7 bases, leaving 9 bases between the germline ends. The CDR3 is 14 amino acids. This chain's CDR3 is CASSVNRENSPLHF. CDR3 sequence (DNA): TGTGCCAGCAGCGTAAACAGGGAAAATTCACCCCTCCACTTT.

This clone was found a few times. This chain joins TRBV14 and TRBJ2-1, with D perhaps matching TRBD2 (5 bases). CDR1 and CDR2 (germline): SGHDN, FVKESK. The V end was cut by 4 bases, the J end by 3 bases, with 13 bases between. The CDR3 is 15 residues long. The CDR3 here is CASSLPYGLYNEQFF. CDR3 DNA sequence: TGTGCCAGCAGCCTGCCGTACGGACTCTACAATGAGCAGTTCTTC.

The chain couples TRBV28 to TRBJ1-2; 9 positions match TRBD1. The CDR3 is 13 residues long. Germline V lookup: CDR1 MDHEN, CDR2 SYDVKM. Germline trimming cut 3 bases from V and 8 bases from J; bases unmatched to any gene: 4. In DNA form, the CDR3 reads TGTGCCAGCAGTTTTGGGGACAGGGTAGGCTACACCTTC. It encodes CASSFGDRVGYTF.

The rearrangement links TRBV6-5 to TRBJ2-7, with TRBD2 matching 8 bases. The germline gives CDR1 MNHEY, CDR2 SVGAGI. This CDR3 is built from 15 residues. Losses at the gene ends were 6 bases for V and 2 bases for J; bases not matched to a gene: 9. CDR3 coding DNA: TGTGCCAGCAGCCACGGGGGGGCATCCCCCTACGAGCAGTACTTC. It specifies CASSHGGASPYEQYF.

The chain combines TRBV5-1 with TRBJ2-7, with 7 nucleotides matching TRBD1. Trimming cost V 0 bases and J 8 bases; bases outside gene matches: 8. This CDR3 has 14 residues. Looked up from germline, CDR1 is SGHRS and CDR2 is YFSETQ. The CDR3: CASSLDDREIQQYF. CDR3 nucleotides: TGCGCCAGCAGCTTGGATGACAGGGAGATCCAGCAGTACTTC.

The chain combines TRBV24-1 with TRBJ2-7, with D possibly TRBD2 on 7 matching bases. The CDR3 consists of 13 residues. Trimming cost V 7 bases and J 6 bases, with 15 bases left between them. Germline V gives CDR1 KGHDR, CDR2 SFDVKD. The CDR3: CATRGGAFSEQYF. The CDR3 DNA sequence: TGTGCCACCAGGGGGGGGGCGTTCTCCGAGCAGTACTTC.

This clone was observed many times. This chain joins TRBV13 and TRBJ1-6; perhaps TRBD1 as D (5 bases). Germline loops: CDR1 PRHDT, CDR2 FYEKMQ (reference sequence). The CDR3 has 16 amino acids. V was clipped by 4 bases and J by 0 bases, with 10 bases between them. The CDR3 loop is CASSWRGSSYNSPLHF. In DNA form, the CDR3 reads TGTGCCAGCAGCTGGCGGGGGAGCTCCTATAATTCACCCCTCCACTTT.

CDR3 in amino acids: CASSPQTGTEAFF. In nucleotides, the CDR3 is TGCGCCAGCAGCCCTCAAACAGGGACCGAAGCTTTCTTT. The chain links TRBV5-1 to TRBJ1-1; D might be TRBD1 (6 bases). V shed 4 bases and J shed 8 bases, with 15 bases lying between them. Germline values: CDR1 SGHRS, CDR2 YFSETQ. There are 13 residues in the CDR3.

The chain employs TRBV18 and TRBJ2-7; 7 bases map to TRBD2. The germline CDR1 and CDR2 sequences are KGHSH and LQKENI. The CDR3 is made up of 16 amino acids. Germline trimming cut 0 bases from V and 2 bases from J; bases unmatched to any gene: 7. CDR3 nucleotide sequence: TGTGCCAGCTCACCACCGATGCTAGCGGCGACCTACGAGCAGTACTTC. It encodes CASSPPMLAATYEQYF.

The chain recombines TRBV5-1 with TRBJ1-1; 8 bases agree with TRBD1. The CDR3 runs 15 residues. V shed 9 bases and J 4 bases; nucleotides not matched to a gene: 14. Germline assignment: CDR1 SGHRS and CDR2 YFSETQ. This CDR3 is CATSAGGAKGTEAFF. In DNA form, the CDR3 reads TGCGCCACCTCGGCAGGGGGCGCAAAGGGCACTGAAGCTTTCTTT.

This clone was observed a single time. The rearrangement links TRBV11-2 to TRBJ1-1; the match to TRBD1 covers 7 bases. Germline V gives CDR1 SGHAT, CDR2 FQNNGV. The CDR3 contains 14 residues. The junction had 2 bases not matched to a gene; V was cut back by 0 bases and J by 4 bases. CDR3 DNA: TGTGCCAGCAGCTTAGAGCAGGGGGTCACTGAAGCTTTCTTT. The encoded protein is CASSLEQGVTEAFF.

V gene TRBV19 combines with J gene TRBJ2-7; D not certain. Germline V CDR1 and CDR2: LNHDA, SQIVND (reference sequence). The V end was cut by 0 bases, the J end by 3 bases, with 6 bases between. The CDR3 sequence is 13 residues long. The CDR3 protein is CASSIDRNYEQYF. The CDR3 DNA follows: TGTGCCAGTAGTATAGACAGGAACTACGAGCAGTACTTC.

This clone has a handful of counts. This CDR3 is also generated by other DNA sequences in the sample. The rearrangement joins TRBV18 to TRBJ1-2; the match to TRBD1 covers 9 bases. This CDR3 region has 14 residues. The germline V gene encodes CDR1 KGHSH and CDR2 LQKENI. The ends lost 3 bases at V and 6 bases at J; junction bases unmatched: 5. CDR3 region: CASSPRTGADGYTF. For the CDR3, the DNA is TGTGCCAGCTCACCTAGGACAGGGGCTGATGGCTACACCTTC.

The chain couples TRBV28 to TRBJ2-5; 12 bases map to TRBD2. The germline CDR1 and CDR2 sequences are MDHEN and SYDVKM. The CDR3 totals 18 residues. J gave up 4 bases and V 8 bases, and 17 bases lay outside the gene matches. As DNA, the CDR3 is TGTGCCAGCTCGGCCCGAAGAATCGGACTAGCGGGGAGAGAGACCCAGTACTTC. Translation gives CASSARRIGLAGRETQYF. The full variable domain, in which reference TRBV28 and TRBJ2-5 provide the parts outside the CDR3, is DVKVTQSSRYLVKRTGEKVFLECVQDMDHENMFWYRQDPGLGLRLIYFSYDVKMKEKGDIPEGYSVSREKKERFSLILESASTNQTSMYLCASSARRIGLAGRETQYFGPGTRLLVL.

The genes are TRBV7-2 and TRBJ2-6, with 7 bases lining up with TRBD2. CDR1 SGHTA and CDR2 FQGNSA come from the germline V gene. J gave up 4 bases and V 4 bases, and 4 bases lay outside the gene matches. The length of the CDR3 is 15 residues. In nucleotides, the CDR3 is TGTGCCAGCAGCTCGGGGGGAGCAGGGGCCAACGTCCTGACTTTC. Encoded protein: CASSSGGAGANVLTF.

The chain employs TRBV11-3 and TRBJ1-1, with unresolved D. CDR3 length: 13 amino acids. From germline, CDR1 is SGHNT and CDR2 YENEEA. Trimming shortened V by 1 base and J by 2 bases, and 5 bases separated the two germline ends. CDR3 nucleotide sequence: TGTGCCAGCAGCTTAGTAGCAAACACTGAAGCTTTCTTT. Protein product: CASSLVANTEAFF. Full variable domain (outside the CDR3, taken from reference TRBV11-3 and TRBJ1-1): EAGVVQSPRYKIIEKKQPVAFWCNPISGHNTLYWYLQNLGQGPELLIRYENEEAVDDSQLPKDRFSAERLKGVDSTLKIQPAELGDSAVYLCASSLVANTEAFFGQGTRLTVV.

This clone occurred once. The rearrangement joins TRBV19 to TRBJ2-5; D gene uncertain. Germline V CDR1 and CDR2: LNHDA, SQIVND (reference sequence). Trimming pared 1 base from V and 0 bases from J, leaving 12 bases between. CDR3 length equals 16 residues. The CDR3 sequence is CASSIGGSDYQETQYF. Written as DNA, the CDR3 is TGTGCCAGTAGTATAGGTGGCAGCGACTACCAAGAGACCCAGTACTTC.

CDR3 bases: TGTGCCAGCAGCCGCACAGGGACGCAGCCCCAGCATTTT. This codes for CASSRTGTQPQHF. This chain links TRBV7-2 with TRBJ1-5; perhaps TRBD1 as D (6 bases). The V gene lost 5 bases and the J gene lost 7 bases, with 12 bases spanning the gap. Germline V gene lookup returns CDR1 SGHTA and CDR2 FQGNSA. The CDR3 is made up of 13 amino acids.